This T cell receptor (beta chain) is from a study of blood T cell repertoires in COVID-19. Study-level information: Some COVID-19 samples were acute and others convalescent; all came from the United States, Italy and Spain. T cells, B-cell-depleted T cells, or PBMCs supplied cDNA or gDNA.

How the authors handled the data: Scientists estimated how many nucleated cells there were by amplifying reference gene primers. The data were produced by immunoSEQ multiplex PCR, yet TCRdb's version contains in-frame clones alone and is incomplete. For V, J and clone size, that table is used; D and trimming come from the DNA. The table has around 100,000 clones, 84% seen once. Per the germline V gene, CDR1 is MNHEY and CDR2 is SVGAGI. The CDR3 is made up of 13 amino acids. V lost 6 bases, J lost 3 bases, and 8 bases lay in between. This clone was seen only once. The genes are TRBV6-5 and TRBJ1-4; no definite D call. This receptor was identified in a man aged 70 or older with active or convalescent COVID-19. The sequenced sample consisted of peripheral blood. The CDR3 loop reads CASRRDSNEKLFF. The CDR3 DNA reads as TGTGCCAGCAGGAGGGATTCTAATGAAAAACTGTTTTTT.